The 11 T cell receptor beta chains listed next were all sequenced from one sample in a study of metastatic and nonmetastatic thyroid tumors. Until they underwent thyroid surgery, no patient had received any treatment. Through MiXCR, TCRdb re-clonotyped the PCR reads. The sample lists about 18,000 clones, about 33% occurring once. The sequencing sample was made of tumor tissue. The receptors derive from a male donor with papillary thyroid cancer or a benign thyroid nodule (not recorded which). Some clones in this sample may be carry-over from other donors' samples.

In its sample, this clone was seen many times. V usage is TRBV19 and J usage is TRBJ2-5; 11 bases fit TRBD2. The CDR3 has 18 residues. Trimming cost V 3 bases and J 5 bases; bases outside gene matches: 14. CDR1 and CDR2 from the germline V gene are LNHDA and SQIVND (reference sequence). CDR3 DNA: TGTGCCAGTAGTATGGAGCGGCTAGCGGGAGGCCGCGGGGAGACCCAGTACTTC. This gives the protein CASSMERLAGGRGETQYF.

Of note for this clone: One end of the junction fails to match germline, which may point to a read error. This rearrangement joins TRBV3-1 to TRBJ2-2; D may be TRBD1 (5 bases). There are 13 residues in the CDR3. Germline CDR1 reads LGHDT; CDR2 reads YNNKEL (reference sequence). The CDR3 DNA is TGTGCCGGCAGCCTCAGGGTCACCGGGGAGCTGTTTTTT. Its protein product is CAGSLRVTGELFF.

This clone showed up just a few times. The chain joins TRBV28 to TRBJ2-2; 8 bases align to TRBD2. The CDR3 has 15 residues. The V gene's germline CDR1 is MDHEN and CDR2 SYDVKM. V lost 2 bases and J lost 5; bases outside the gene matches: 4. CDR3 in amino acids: CASSLGLAGTGELFF. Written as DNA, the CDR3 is TGTGCCAGCAGTTTAGGGCTAGCGGGTACCGGGGAGCTGTTTTTT. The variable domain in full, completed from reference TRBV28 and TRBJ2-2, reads DVKVTQSSRYLVKRTGEKVFLECVQDMDHENMFWYRQDPGLGLRLIYFSYDVKMKEKGDIPEGYSVSREKKERFSLILESASTNQTSMYLCASSLGLAGTGELFFGEGSRLTVL.

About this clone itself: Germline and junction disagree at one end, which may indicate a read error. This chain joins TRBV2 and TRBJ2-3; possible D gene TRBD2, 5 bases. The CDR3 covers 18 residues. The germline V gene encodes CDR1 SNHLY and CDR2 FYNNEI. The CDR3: CASIERAGGVLATDTQYF. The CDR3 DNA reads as TGTGCCAGCATTGAACGGGCGGGTGGGGTTCTAGCCACTGATACGCAGTATTTT. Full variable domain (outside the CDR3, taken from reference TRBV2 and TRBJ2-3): EPEVTQTPSHQVTQMGQEVILRCVPISNHLYFYWYRQILGQKVEFLVSFYNNEISEKSEIFDDQFSVERPDGSNFTLKIRSTKLEDSAMYFCASIERAGGVLATDTQYFGPGTRLTVL.

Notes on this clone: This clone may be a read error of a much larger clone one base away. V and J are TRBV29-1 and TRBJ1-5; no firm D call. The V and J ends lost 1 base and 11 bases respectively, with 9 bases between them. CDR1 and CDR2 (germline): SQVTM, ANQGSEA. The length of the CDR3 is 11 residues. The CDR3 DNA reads TGCAGCGTTGAAGTCTTTGTAGCCCAGCATTTT. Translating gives CSVEVFVAQHF.

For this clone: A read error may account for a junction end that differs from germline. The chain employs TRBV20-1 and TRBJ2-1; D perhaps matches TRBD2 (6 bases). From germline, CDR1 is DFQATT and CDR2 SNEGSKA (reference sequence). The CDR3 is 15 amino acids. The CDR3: CSSRGGDSSINEQFF. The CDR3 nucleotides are TGCAGTTCTAGAGGAGGGGACTCCTCTATCAATGAGCAGTTCTTC.

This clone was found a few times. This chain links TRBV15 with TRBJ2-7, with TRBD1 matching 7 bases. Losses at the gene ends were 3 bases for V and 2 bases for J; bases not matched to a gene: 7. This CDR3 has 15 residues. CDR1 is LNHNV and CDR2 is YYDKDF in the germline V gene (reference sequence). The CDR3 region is CATSRRTGPPYEQYF. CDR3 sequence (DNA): TGTGCCACCAGCAGGCGGACAGGCCCCCCCTACGAGCAGTACTTC. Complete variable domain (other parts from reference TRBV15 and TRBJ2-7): DAMVIQNPRYQVTQFGKPVTLSCSQTLNHNVMYWYQQKSSQAPKLLFHYYDKDFNNEADTPDNFQSRRPNTSFCFLDIRSPGLGDTAMYLCATSRRTGPPYEQYFGPGTRLTVT.

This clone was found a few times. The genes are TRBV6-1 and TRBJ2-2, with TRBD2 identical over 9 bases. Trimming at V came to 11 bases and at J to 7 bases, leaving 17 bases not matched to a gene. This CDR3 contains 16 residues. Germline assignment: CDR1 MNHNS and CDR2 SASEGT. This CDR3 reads CALKPQAGGPGGELFF. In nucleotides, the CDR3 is TGTGCCTTGAAGCCCCAGGCGGGAGGGCCGGGCGGGGAGCTGTTTTTT.

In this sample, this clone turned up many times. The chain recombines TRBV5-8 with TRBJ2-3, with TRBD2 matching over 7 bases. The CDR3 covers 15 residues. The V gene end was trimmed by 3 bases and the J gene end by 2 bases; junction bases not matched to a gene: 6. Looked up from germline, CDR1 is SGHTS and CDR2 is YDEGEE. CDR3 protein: CASSSFSGSTDTQYF. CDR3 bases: TGTGCCAGCAGCTCCTTTAGCGGGTCCACAGATACGCAGTATTTT.

The CDR3 coding sequence is TGTGCCAGCAGCCTAATCAGGGTTGCGAACACCGGGGAGCTGTTTTTT. This sequence encodes CASSLIRVANTGELFF. The gene calls are TRBV7-6 and TRBJ2-2, with D perhaps TRBD1 (5 bases). CDR1 and CDR2 from the germline V gene are SGHVS and FNYEAQ. V was pared by 5 bases and J by 0 bases, with 13 bases between. This CDR3 region has 16 residues. The complete variable domain, with remaining parts taken from reference TRBV7-6 and TRBJ2-2, reads GAGVSQSPRYKVTKRGQDVALRCDPISGHVSLYWYRQALGQGPEFLTYFNYEAQQDKSGLPNDRFSAERPEGSISTLTIQRTEQRDSAMYRCASSLIRVANTGELFFGEGSRLTVL.

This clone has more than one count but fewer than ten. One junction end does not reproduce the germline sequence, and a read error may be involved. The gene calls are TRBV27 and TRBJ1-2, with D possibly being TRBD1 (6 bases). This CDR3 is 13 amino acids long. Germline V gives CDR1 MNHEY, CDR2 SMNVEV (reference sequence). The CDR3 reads CASRPGGLYGYTF. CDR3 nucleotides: TGTGCCAGCAGACCCGGGGGGCTGTATGGTTACACCTTC.